This T cell receptor (beta chain) was recovered during a study of T cell repertoires in cytomegalovirus infection. Study context: Well-studied HLA-B-restricted CMV epitopes were used in the study alongside recently identified HLA-C-restricted ones. Shared public TCR beta signatures pointed to both CMV infection and a matching HLA type. Study results and limitations: CMV-specific TCR beta clonotypes restricted by HLA-C dominated the ex vivo response.

As concerns this clonotype: Its antigen is currently unknown.

Trimming pared 0 bases from V and 7 bases from J, leaving 12 bases between. This CDR3 has 14 amino acids. Per germline, CDR1 LGHDT and CDR2 YNNKEL (reference sequence). MiXCR, run by TCRdb on the reads, gives a single entry per CDR3 protein. The sample contains fewer than 350,000 distinct CDR3 sequences, 25% to 30% of which appear only once. The sequence was collected from a human donor in good health (CMV status not recorded). Some clones in this sample may be carry-over from other donors' samples. The rearrangement uses TRBV3-1 and TRBJ1-1; D is unresolved. The sequenced sample was cultured PBMCs, obtained from culture after CMV antigen stimulation. The CDR3, as DNA: TGTGCCAGCAGCCAAGATAGAGGGCGGAATGAAGCTTTCTTT. Translation gives CASSQDRGRNEAFF.